These 21 T cell receptor beta chains originate from one sample sequenced in a study of blood T cell repertoires in COVID-19. Measured with immunoSEQ multiplex PCR; TCRdb has only the in-frame clones, and not every one. The table has about 190,000 clones, about nine tenths seen once. The sample was peripheral blood. Receptors were obtained from a man aged 40-49 years with acute or convalescent COVID-19.

V gene TRBV5-4 combines with J gene TRBJ2-5, with D maybe TRBD2 (7 bases). The CDR3 is made up of 14 amino acids. Germline V gene data show CDR1 as SGHNT and CDR2 as YYREEE (reference sequence). The V gene lost 4 bases and the J gene lost 5 bases, with 15 bases spanning the gap. The CDR3: CASSDKGGVETQYF. The CDR3 DNA follows: TGTGCCAGCAGCGATAAGGGGGGGGTGGAGACCCAGTACTTC.

This clone appeared once. This chain joins TRBV5-1 and TRBJ2-7, with unresolved D. Trimming stripped 6 bases from V and 3 bases from J, with 19 bases between. CDR3 size: 15 residues. Germline CDR1 is SGHRS and CDR2 is YFSETQ. CDR3 bases: TGCGCCAGCACTGAGGTTTTATCCCCTGACTACGAGCAGTACTTC. Its translation: CASTEVLSPDYEQYF.

V usage is TRBV5-1 and J usage is TRBJ2-3, with 13 bases lining up with TRBD2. The CDR3 sequence is 16 residues long. Germline V gene lookup returns CDR1 SGHRS and CDR2 YFSETQ. Trimming removed 3 bases from V and 4 bases from J; junction bases left unmatched: 5. CDR3 DNA sequence: TGCGCCAGCAGCTGGACTAGCGGGGGACTCGCAGATACGCAGTATTTT. It codes for CASSWTSGGLADTQYF. Together with reference TRBV5-1 and TRBJ2-3, the CDR3 gives the full variable domain: KAGVTQTPRYLIKTRGQQVTLSCSPISGHRSVSWYQQTPGQGLQFLFEYFSETQRNKGNFPGRFSGRQFSNSRSEMNVSTLELGDSALYLCASSWTSGGLADTQYFGPGTRLTVL.

The chain uses TRBV5-1 and TRBJ2-1; possibly TRBD1 for D (6 bases). Germline CDR1 reads SGHRS; CDR2 reads YFSETQ. CDR3 length: 15 residues. With 0 bases removed from V and 6 bases from J, the gap between germline ends came to 13 bases. The CDR3 region is CASSLVAGEANEQFF. The CDR3 DNA reads as TGCGCCAGCAGCTTGGTTGCAGGGGAAGCCAATGAGCAGTTCTTC.

The chain carries TRBV4-1 and TRBJ2-2; maybe TRBD1 (6 bases). CDR1 is MGHRA and CDR2 is YSYEKL in the germline V gene. Trimming removed 4 bases from V and 6 bases from J, with 15 bases in between. This CDR3 contains 15 residues. CDR3 sequence (DNA): TGCGCCAGCAGCCCTGGACAGTGGCGGGCCGGGGAGCTGTTTTTT. Protein product: CASSPGQWRAGELFF.

The chain joins TRBV7-9 to TRBJ2-3; no clear D gene. Germline loops: CDR1 SEHNR, CDR2 FQNEAQ (reference sequence). The length of the CDR3 is 14 residues. V lost 3 bases and J 2 bases, leaving 9 bases between the germline ends. The CDR3 DNA follows: TGTGCCAGCAGCTTGGGCGTGATCACAGATACGCAGTATTTT. Its translation: CASSLGVITDTQYF.

Only a few counts were recorded for this clone. The chain recombines TRBV4-2 with TRBJ1-1, with 7 bases identical to TRBD1. The length of the CDR3 is 15 residues. The ends lost 5 bases at V and 1 base at J; junction bases unmatched: 7. The germline CDR1 and CDR2 sequences are LGHNA and YNFKEQ. CDR3 loop: CASSATNRGNTEAFF. As DNA, the CDR3 is TGTGCCAGCAGCGCCACGAACAGGGGGAACACTGAAGCTTTCTTT.

The rearrangement joins TRBV18 to TRBJ1-3, with D uncertain. Germline lookup yields CDR1 KGHSH and CDR2 LQKENI. The ends were cut back, 6 bases at V and 0 bases at J, with 21 bases in the middle. The CDR3 spans 18 residues. DNA for the CDR3: TGTGCCAGCTCCCGCCGTACCTTTACCGAGAGCTCTGGAAACACCATATATTTT. Encoded protein: CASSRRTFTESSGNTIYF.

The chain is built from TRBV11-2 and TRBJ1-6; 9 bases are a match to TRBD1. V shed 4 bases, J shed 7 bases, and the junction held 5 bases outside the gene matches. Germline assignment: CDR1 SGHAT and CDR2 FQNNGV. The CDR3 spans 15 residues. The CDR3 reads CASSSHRGLNSPLHF. In nucleotides, the CDR3 is TGTGCCAGCAGCTCCCACAGGGGGCTGAATTCACCCCTCCACTTT.

The V call is TRBV24-1, the J call TRBJ1-5; TRBD1 matches at 12 bases. V shed 6 bases, J shed 1 base, and the junction held 9 bases outside the gene matches. CDR3 length: 18 residues. Germline CDR1 reads KGHDR; CDR2 reads SFDVKD. As DNA, the CDR3 is TGTGCCACCAGTCTTGGCCCGGGACAGGGGGCGAGCAATCAGCCCCAGCATTTT. Translating it yields CATSLGPGQGASNQPQHF.

This chain joins TRBV5-1 and TRBJ2-2, with 9 bases fitting TRBD2. Unmatched junction bases numbered 6, after V lost 0 bases and J lost 6 bases. Germline CDR1 and CDR2: SGHRS and YFSETQ. The CDR3 runs 16 residues. The CDR3 loop is CASSLEVAGDSGELFF. The CDR3 nucleotides are TGCGCCAGCAGCTTGGAGGTAGCGGGGGATTCCGGGGAGCTGTTTTTT. Together with reference TRBV5-1 and TRBJ2-2, the CDR3 gives the full variable domain: KAGVTQTPRYLIKTRGQQVTLSCSPISGHRSVSWYQQTPGQGLQFLFEYFSETQRNKGNFPGRFSGRQFSNSRSEMNVSTLELGDSALYLCASSLEVAGDSGELFFGEGSRLTVL.

V usage is TRBV5-1 and J usage is TRBJ2-3; D remains unclear. V gave up 1 base and J gave up 2 bases, with 5 bases separating them. The CDR3 consists of 13 residues. Germline values: CDR1 SGHRS, CDR2 YFSETQ. CDR3 sequence: CASSLTDTDTQYF. In DNA form, the CDR3 reads TGCGCCAGCAGCTTGACAGACACAGATACGCAGTATTTT. Drawing the rest from reference TRBV5-1 and TRBJ2-3, the complete variable domain is KAGVTQTPRYLIKTRGQQVTLSCSPISGHRSVSWYQQTPGQGLQFLFEYFSETQRNKGNFPGRFSGRQFSNSRSEMNVSTLELGDSALYLCASSLTDTDTQYFGPGTRLTVL.

The rearrangement links TRBV11-2 to TRBJ1-1; D is perhaps TRBD1 (5 bases). The CDR3 spans 13 residues. CDR1 is SGHAT and CDR2 is FQNNGV in the germline V gene. Trimming removed 5 bases from V and 4 bases from J, with 11 bases in between. The CDR3 loop reads CASSIGGGTEAFF. The CDR3, as DNA: TGTGCCAGCAGCATTGGGGGAGGCACTGAAGCTTTCTTT. Complete variable domain (other parts from reference TRBV11-2 and TRBJ1-1): EAGVAQSPRYKIIEKRQSVAFWCNPISGHATLYWYQQILGQGPKLLIQFQNNGVVDDSQLPKDRFSAERLKGVDSTLKIQPAKLEDSAVYLCASSIGGGTEAFFGQGTRLTVV.

The V call is TRBV28, the J call TRBJ2-6; D might be TRBD1 (6 bases). CDR3 length: 16 residues. Trimming stripped 2 bases from V and 0 bases from J, with 8 bases between. Germline V gene data show CDR1 as MDHEN and CDR2 as SYDVKM. The CDR3 here is CASSLTGSSGANVLTF. The DNA for the CDR3 is TGTGCCAGCAGTTTAACAGGGAGCTCTGGGGCCAACGTCCTGACTTTC.

J is TRBJ2-5 and V is TRBV5-4; TRBD2 might be the D (5 bases). The length of the CDR3 is 13 residues. The ends were cut back, 4 bases at V and 5 bases at J, with 12 bases in the middle. Germline loops: CDR1 SGHNT, CDR2 YYREEE (reference sequence). DNA for the CDR3: TGTGCCAGCAGCGTCAGGACTGGGGAGACCCAGTACTTC. Translation: CASSVRTGETQYF.

The V call is TRBV18, the J call TRBJ1-3; D unresolved. Germline V gene sequence: CDR1 KGHSH, CDR2 LQKENI. Deletions cut 0 bases from V and 2 bases from J, with 5 bases between. The CDR3 is made up of 14 amino acids. The CDR3 region has the DNA TGTGCCAGCTCACCACCGTCAGCTGGAAACACCATATATTTT. This gives the protein CASSPPSAGNTIYF.

The CDR3 is CASSLVKGAGYNSPLHF. CDR3 nucleotides: TGTGCCAGCAGCTTGGTAAAGGGGGCCGGCTATAATTCACCCCTCCACTTT. The gene calls are TRBV5-4 and TRBJ1-6, with TRBD1 matching over 7 bases. CDR1 is SGHNT, CDR2 YYREEE, per germline (reference sequence). The CDR3 runs 17 residues. Losses at the gene ends were 0 bases for V and 3 bases for J; bases not matched to a gene: 6.

The chain combines TRBV30 with TRBJ2-7, with unresolved D. There are 11 residues in the CDR3. Between the trimmed V and J ends, which lost 0 bases and 7 bases, there was a span of 7 bases. Germline assignment: CDR1 GTSNPN and CDR2 SVGIG (reference sequence). The CDR3 DNA is TGTGCCTGGAGTGTACTCTCTGAGCAGTACTTC. Translation gives CAWSVLSEQYF.

The gene calls are TRBV5-1 and TRBJ2-6; 7 positions agree with TRBD1. CDR1 is SGHRS, CDR2 YFSETQ, per germline. This CDR3 has 21 amino acids. Trimming removed 1 base from V and 2 bases from J; junction bases left unmatched: 18. The CDR3 DNA is TGCGCCAGCAGCTTGCTCCCATCTAGGACAGGAGAGGGTGCTGGGGCCAACGTCCTGACTTTC. Encoded protein: CASSLLPSRTGEGAGANVLTF.

The chain has TRBV7-2 and TRBJ2-5; D ambiguous. Looked up from germline, CDR1 is SGHTA and CDR2 is FQGNSA. The CDR3 runs to 12 residues. V lost 7 bases and J lost 5, with 11 bases in between. CDR3: CASTLPRETQYF. The CDR3 coding sequence is TGTGCCAGCACCCTTCCTCGGGAGACCCAGTACTTC.

This chain uses TRBV5-5 with TRBJ1-4; 10 bases map to TRBD1. The CDR3 length is 16 residues. With V trimmed by 1 base and J by 5 bases, 5 bases remained unmatched. Germline V gene data show CDR1 as SGHKS and CDR2 as YYEKEE (reference sequence). The CDR3 here is CASSLLPGQGNEKLFF. In DNA, the CDR3 is TGTGCCAGCAGCTTGTTACCGGGACAGGGGAATGAAAAACTGTTTTTT.